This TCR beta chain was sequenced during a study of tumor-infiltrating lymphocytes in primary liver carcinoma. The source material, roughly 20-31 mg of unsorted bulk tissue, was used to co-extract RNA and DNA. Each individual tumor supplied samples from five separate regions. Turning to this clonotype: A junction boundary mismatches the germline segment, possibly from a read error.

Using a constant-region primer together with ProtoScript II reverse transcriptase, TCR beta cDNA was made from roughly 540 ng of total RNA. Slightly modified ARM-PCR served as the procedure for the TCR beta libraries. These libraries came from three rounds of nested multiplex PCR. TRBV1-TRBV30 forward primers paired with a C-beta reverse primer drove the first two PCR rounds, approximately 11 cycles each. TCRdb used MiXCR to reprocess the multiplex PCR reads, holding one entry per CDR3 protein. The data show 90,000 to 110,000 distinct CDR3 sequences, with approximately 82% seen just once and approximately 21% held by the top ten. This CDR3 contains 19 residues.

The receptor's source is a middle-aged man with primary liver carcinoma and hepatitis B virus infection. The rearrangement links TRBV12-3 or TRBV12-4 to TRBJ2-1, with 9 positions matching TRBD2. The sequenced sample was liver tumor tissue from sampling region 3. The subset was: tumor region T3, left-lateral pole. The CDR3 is CVSSLGASGTLPSYNEQFF. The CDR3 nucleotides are TGTGTCAGCAGTTTAGGAGCTAGCGGGACGCTGCCCTCCTACAATGAGCAGTTCTTC.